Below, one T cell receptor beta chain is given with its context. This clonotype was counted at least ten times. The antigen it binds to is not known. The sample holds no much larger clone one base away, and base qualities are not on file. The CDR3 goes from the cysteine to the phenylalanine over 13 residues. Only CDR3 DNA is held: 39 bases, read in frame from base 1. V is reduced by 7 bases and J by 3 bases, leaving a spacing of 12 bases between them. CDR1 and CDR2 (ENHRY, SYGVKD) derive from the germline V gene. The data belong to a study of glioma-infiltrating T cells (TCRdb year 2016). Looking at the study overall: The low-grade gliomas were WHO grade II oligodendrogliomas or astrocytomas, while the glioblastomas were WHO grade IV tumors sampled at initial diagnosis rather than at recurrent diagnosis. Glioma patients received dexamethasone for six or fewer days before surgery. For blood libraries, the target was roughly 4.5- to 11-fold sequencing coverage of about 920,000 peripheral T cells. Sequencing of TCR alpha- and beta-chain repertoires was performed on glioma tissue, on non-neoplastic brain tissue, and on matched peripheral blood mononuclear cells. Each tissue-infiltrating repertoire was compared with the same patient's peripheral blood repertoire to measure divergence between tissue and blood T-cell populations. The paired cohort comprised three low-grade glioma patients, 8 or 9 primary glioblastoma patients and three non-glioma patients contributing non-neoplastic brain tissue. Broad study findings and their caveats: The group comparisons were based on small numbers of patients: three non-neoplastic, three low-grade glioma and roughly eight glioblastoma patients. VJ-independent divergence between tissue and blood was below expectation in non-neoplastic patients but above expectation in all gliomas, especially low-grade gliomas. Only a very small number of CDR3 sequences turned up in both tissue and blood, a result put down to high CDR3 diversity combined with limited sampling. Patients with low tissue-blood divergence were marked by a signature set of shared blood CDR3 motifs, and this signature set was depleted in highly divergent patients.

The iRepertoire nested amplicon-rescue multiplex PCR (arm-PCR) platform was used to amplify TCR alpha and beta CDR3 regions from RNA. For one-step reverse transcription and amplification, 100-400 ng of tissue mRNA or PBMC total RNA was used as input. Following bead purification, Illumina adapters were added by a secondary multiplex PCR, and the libraries were gel-purified between 200 and 400 bp. Internal 6-nucleotide barcodes were carried by the libraries and were used for demultiplexing. Sequencing of the libraries was done on an Illumina MiSeq using 2x220 or 2x250 nucleotide paired-end reads. In the authors' own workflow: Paired reads were merged with FLASH 1.2.11 and aligned to the GRCh37 human genome with BWA-MEM before extracting TRA and TRB reads. An IMGT-derived reference of cassette sequences and CDR3 motifs, with pseudogenes included, was used for V and J assignment. Three-frame translation of reads was performed, and productive CDR3s were defined as those with a C...FGXG motif and no stop codons. Unique combinations of V-J cassette pair and CDR3 amino acid sequence were defined as clonotypes. Filtering of reads was based on Hamming distance, with the threshold set by the sequence error rate of each sample in mapped regions. In-frame beta chains were kept once TCRdb had trimmed the public reads at Q25 with fastp and called clones with MiXCR. CDR3 protein sequences are deduplicated, and each keeps its most common genes and DNA. TCRdb, rather than the study authors, made the V and J calls. Across this sample there are around 350,000 distinct CDR3 sequences, with 41% seen only once. The ten biggest clones cover around 11% of the sample.

Surgical brain or tumor specimens were cryofrozen in liquid nitrogen immediately after resection, and peripheral blood cells were collected concurrently. Specimen: glioma tissue, nonneoplastic brain tissue, or PBMCs (not recorded which). The source of this sequence is a human donor with low-grade glioma or glioblastoma, undergoing nonglioma brain surgery, or in good health (not recorded which). The sequence links TRBV10-3 to TRBJ1-2; the D gene cannot be resolved reliably. The nucleotide sequence is given as TGTGCCATCAAGGAGGGATTGGACTATGGCTACACCTTC. This translates into CAIKEGLDYGYTF.